This TCR beta chain appears in the sequencing data of a study of identical twins. TCRdb passed the 5' RACE reads through MiXCR, listing each CDR3 protein once. Of a few hundred thousand distinct CDR3 sequences in the sample, around 9% are singletons; the top ten hold over 7%. This clonotype was counted many times. No antigen is known for it. The CDR3 runs 12 residues. CDR1 is SQVTM and CDR2 is ANQGSEA in the germline V gene. Trimming removed 7 bases from V and 7 bases from J, with 16 bases in between. Notes on the study in general: The authors drew conclusions from cross-sectional statistical analysis rather than following the same donors. Diverse VJ usage suggested most zero-insertion clonotypes were not invariant T cells. Beta clonotypes that were abundant in cord blood contained fewer insertions, a pattern absent from memory repertoires.

Only healthy Caucasians were enrolled as donors. The sample consisted of naive T cells sorted from blood. The receptor comes from a woman aged 45-65 years in good health. The genes are TRBV29-1 and TRBJ1-2; possibly TRBD1 for D (5 bases). The CDR3: CSAGTGLGGYTF. CDR3 DNA sequence: TGCAGCGCAGGGACGGGTCTAGGTGGCTACACCTTC.